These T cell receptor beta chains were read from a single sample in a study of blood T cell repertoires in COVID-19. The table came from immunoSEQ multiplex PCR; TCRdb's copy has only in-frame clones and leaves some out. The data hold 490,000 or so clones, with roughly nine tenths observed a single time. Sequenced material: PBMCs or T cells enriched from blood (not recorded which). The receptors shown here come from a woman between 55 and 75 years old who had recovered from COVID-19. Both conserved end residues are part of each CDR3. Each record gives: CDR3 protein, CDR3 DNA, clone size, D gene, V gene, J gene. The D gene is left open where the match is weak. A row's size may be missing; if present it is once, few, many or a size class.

cdr3_aa: CAWTLDRGETQYF; cdr3_nt: TGTGCCTGGACCTTAGACAGGGGAGAGACCCAGTACTTC; clone_size: .; d_call: TRBD1; v_call: TRBV30; j_call: TRBJ2-5
cdr3_aa: CASSQGGSDRHYGYTF; cdr3_nt: TGCGCCAGCAGCCAAGGTGGGTCTGACAGACACTATGGCTACACCTTC; clone_size: .; d_call: .; v_call: TRBV4-1; j_call: TRBJ1-2
cdr3_aa: CASSLVIAGGRETQYF; cdr3_nt: TGTGCCAGCAGCTTAGTGATAGCGGGGGGGCGTGAGACCCAGTACTTC; clone_size: .; d_call: TRBD2; v_call: TRBV7-8; j_call: TRBJ2-5
cdr3_aa: CSVGPLDLQREQFF; cdr3_nt: TGCAGCGTTGGGCCCCTCGATCTCCAGCGGGAGCAGTTCTTC; clone_size: .; d_call: .; v_call: TRBV29-1; j_call: TRBJ2-1
cdr3_aa: CATSDSGTGHDNEQFF; cdr3_nt: TGTGCCACCAGTGATTCCGGGACAGGGCACGACAATGAGCAGTTCTTC; clone_size: .; d_call: TRBD1; v_call: TRBV24-1; j_call: TRBJ2-1
cdr3_aa: CASSPQVTSGPHGQYF; cdr3_nt: TGTGCCAGCAGCCCCCAGGTGACTAGCGGGCCCCATGGGCAGTACTTC; clone_size: .; d_call: TRBD2; v_call: TRBV3-1/TRBV3-2; j_call: TRBJ2-7
cdr3_aa: CASSAASADTQYF; cdr3_nt: TGTGCCAGCAGTGCCGCGTCCGCAGATACGCAGTATTTT; clone_size: .; d_call: .; v_call: TRBV2; j_call: TRBJ2-3
cdr3_aa: CASSYLGGARDTQYF; cdr3_nt: TGTGCCAGCAGTTACCTCGGGGGGGCGCGAGATACGCAGTATTTT; clone_size: few; d_call: TRBD2; v_call: TRBV6-2/TRBV6-3; j_call: TRBJ2-3
cdr3_aa: CASTNRLDNEQFF; cdr3_nt: TGTGCCAGCACGAACCGACTGGATAATGAGCAGTTCTTC; clone_size: .; d_call: .; v_call: TRBV6-5; j_call: TRBJ2-1
cdr3_aa: CASSLLGSGGWGNTEAFF; cdr3_nt: TGTGCCAGCAGTTTATTGGGGTCAGGGGGCTGGGGGAACACTGAAGCTTTCTTT; clone_size: .; d_call: TRBD1; v_call: TRBV28; j_call: TRBJ1-1
cdr3_aa: CASSLGTYRLNTEAFF; cdr3_nt: TGTGCCAGCTCACTTGGGACTTACCGCCTGAACACTGAAGCTTTCTTT; clone_size: .; d_call: .; v_call: TRBV18; j_call: TRBJ1-1
cdr3_aa: CASSLGRPRGGEKLFF; cdr3_nt: TGTGCCAGCAGCTTAGGTAGACCCCGTGGAGGTGAAAAACTGTTTTTT; clone_size: .; d_call: .; v_call: TRBV7-2; j_call: TRBJ1-4
cdr3_aa: CASSLAGQGNQPQHF; cdr3_nt: TGTGCCAGCAGCTTGGCGGGACAGGGTAATCAGCCCCAGCATTTT; clone_size: .; d_call: TRBD1; v_call: TRBV5-5; j_call: TRBJ1-5
cdr3_aa: CASSYDRGTEAFF; cdr3_nt: TGTGCCAGCAGTTACGACAGGGGAACTGAAGCTTTCTTT; clone_size: .; d_call: TRBD1; v_call: TRBV6-6; j_call: TRBJ1-1
cdr3_aa: CASSEVLRRGYTF; cdr3_nt: TGTGCCAGCAGTGAAGTTCTCAGGAGGGGCTACACCTTC; clone_size: .; d_call: .; v_call: TRBV6-1; j_call: TRBJ1-2
cdr3_aa: CASSIPTGGPFDGYTF; cdr3_nt: TGCGCCAGCAGCATACCGACAGGGGGCCCTTTCGATGGCTACACCTTC; clone_size: .; d_call: TRBD1; v_call: TRBV5-1; j_call: TRBJ1-2
cdr3_aa: CASSEWSGGAYETQYF; cdr3_nt: TGTGCCAGCAGTGAATGGAGCGGGGGGGCCTATGAGACCCAGTACTTC; clone_size: .; d_call: TRBD2; v_call: TRBV6-1; j_call: TRBJ2-5
cdr3_aa: CASSLTPLALGEQFF; cdr3_nt: TGTGCCAGCAGCCTGACCCCACTAGCTTTGGGTGAGCAGTTCTTC; clone_size: .; d_call: .; v_call: TRBV5-5; j_call: TRBJ2-1
cdr3_aa: CASSDLAGGITMKQFF; cdr3_nt: TGCGCCAGCAGTGACCTAGCGGGGGGGATTACAATGAAGCAGTTCTTC; clone_size: .; d_call: TRBD2; v_call: TRBV10-1; j_call: TRBJ2-1
cdr3_aa: CASSPTGSSYNSPLHF; cdr3_nt: TGTGCCAGCTCACCCACAGGGAGCTCCTATAATTCACCCCTCCACTTT; clone_size: .; d_call: .; v_call: TRBV18; j_call: TRBJ1-6
cdr3_aa: CASSPRTGNQETQYF; cdr3_nt: TGTGCCAGCTCACCAAGGACAGGTAACCAAGAGACCCAGTACTTC; clone_size: .; d_call: TRBD1; v_call: TRBV18; j_call: TRBJ2-5
cdr3_aa: CASSPSRQGMNTEAFF; cdr3_nt: TGTGCCAGCTCACCCTCCCGACAGGGCATGAACACTGAAGCTTTCTTT; clone_size: .; d_call: TRBD1; v_call: TRBV18; j_call: TRBJ1-1
cdr3_aa: CASSQTLTGAYEQYF; cdr3_nt: TGTGCCAGCAGCCAAACCCTTACAGGGGCCTACGAGCAGTACTTC; clone_size: .; d_call: TRBD1; v_call: TRBV3-1/TRBV3-2; j_call: TRBJ2-7
cdr3_aa: CASSLAGSRGRQETQYF; cdr3_nt: TGTGCCAGCAGCTTAGCCGGTTCGCGGGGCCGCCAAGAGACCCAGTACTTC; clone_size: .; d_call: .; v_call: TRBV7-2; j_call: TRBJ2-5
cdr3_aa: CASSQDLGQETQYF; cdr3_nt: TGTGCCAGCAGCCAAGATCTCGGTCAAGAGACCCAGTACTTC; clone_size: .; d_call: .; v_call: TRBV3-1/TRBV3-2; j_call: TRBJ2-5
cdr3_aa: CASSRGTSGLNEQFF; cdr3_nt: TGTGCCAGCAGCCGCGGGACTAGCGGTCTCAATGAGCAGTTCTTC; clone_size: .; d_call: TRBD2; v_call: TRBV9; j_call: TRBJ2-1
cdr3_aa: CASSLGSSYGYTF; cdr3_nt: TGTGCCAGCAGCTTGGGGTCCAGCTATGGCTACACCTTC; clone_size: .; d_call: .; v_call: TRBV5-6; j_call: TRBJ1-2